Below, 12 T cell receptor beta chains from the same sample are listed, as sequenced in a study of cytomegalovirus exposure and HLA in healthy donors. TCRdb's table, derived via immunoSEQ multiplex PCR, lists solely in-frame clones and lacks some. The table records roughly 200,000 clones, 65% to 85% of them present only once. Sequenced: PBMCs. These receptors came from a woman aged 18-29 years in good health and CMV-seropositive.

The CDR3 DNA reads TGTGCCAGCAGCAAGGGGGGGACAGGGGAGACCTATGGCTACACCTTC. It specifies CASSKGGTGETYGYTF. This chain links TRBV7-9 with TRBJ1-2, with 10 bases that match TRBD1. V trimming: 5 bases; J trimming: 4 bases; junction bases outside the gene matches: 10. This CDR3 comprises 16 residues. Germline V gives CDR1 SEHNR, CDR2 FQNEAQ (reference sequence).

The chain has TRBV20-1 and TRBJ1-1; the D is unclear. Germline CDR1 is DFQATT and CDR2 is SNEGSKA (reference sequence). The CDR3 length is 11 residues. Trimming cost V 2 bases and J 8 bases, with 9 bases left between them. CDR3 bases: TGCAGTGCTAGACCCGGGAGGGAAGCTTTCTTT. This encodes CSARPGREAFF.

This clone has a count of ten or more. The chain couples TRBV14 to TRBJ2-2, with D maybe TRBD1 (5 bases). V was shortened by 4 bases and J by 4 bases, with 10 bases between the two germline ends. The CDR3 is 14 amino acids. The V gene's germline CDR1 is SGHDN and CDR2 FVKESK. The CDR3 nucleotides are TGTGCCAGCAGCCTCAGGACAACCACCGGGGAGCTGTTTTTT. It translates to CASSLRTTTGELFF. The full variable domain, completed using reference TRBV14 and TRBJ2-2, is EAGVTQFPSHSVIEKGQTVTLRCDPISGHDNLYWYRRVMGKEIKFLLHFVKESKQDESGMPNNRFLAERTGGTYSTLKVQPAELEDSGVYFCASSLRTTTGELFFGEGSRLTVL.

V and J are TRBV9 and TRBJ2-7, with D maybe TRBD1 (5 bases). Trimming cost V 2 bases and J 3 bases, with 15 bases left between them. The CDR3 loop spans 15 amino acids. Germline V gene lookup returns CDR1 SGDLS and CDR2 YYNGEE. The chain's CDR3 is CASSVLQGPIYEQYF. The DNA for the CDR3 is TGTGCCAGCAGCGTTCTTCAGGGCCCAATCTACGAGCAGTACTTC.

V gene TRBV7-6 combines with J gene TRBJ2-5; 9 bases fit TRBD2. V shed 7 bases and J 4 bases; nucleotides not matched to a gene: 10. The CDR3 loop spans 15 amino acids. Germline V gives CDR1 SGHVS, CDR2 FNYEAQ. The CDR3 sequence: CASKAGLASGETQYF. Here the CDR3 DNA reads TGTGCCAGCAAAGCCGGACTAGCGAGTGGAGAGACCCAGTACTTC.

The V call is TRBV20-1, the J call TRBJ2-1; D is uncertain. Deletions cut 5 bases from V and 6 bases from J, with 5 bases between. CDR3 length: 10 residues. Germline CDR1 is DFQATT and CDR2 is SNEGSKA (reference sequence). Here the CDR3 DNA reads TGCAGTGCTTACTTCAATGAGCAGTTCTTC. Translating gives CSAYFNEQFF.

This sequence joins TRBV28 and TRBJ2-7, with TRBD2 as a possible D gene (5 bases). Germline loops: CDR1 MDHEN, CDR2 SYDVKM. Between the trimmed V and J ends, which lost 5 bases and 5 bases, there was a span of 16 bases. The CDR3 spans 14 residues. The CDR3 sequence is CASSAGTRLHEQYF. The CDR3 DNA sequence: TGTGCCAGCAGTGCCGGCACTAGACTCCACGAGCAGTACTTC.

The J gene is TRBJ2-1, the V gene TRBV4-2; 10 bases align to TRBD2. J was trimmed by 16 bases and V by 0 bases; bases with no gene match: 12. The length of the CDR3 is 15 residues. Germline V gives CDR1 LGHNA, CDR2 YNFKEQ. DNA for the CDR3: TGTGCCAGCAGCCAAGACAGCGGGGGGGCCTTTGTACTCTTCTTC. Amino acids: CASSQDSGGAFVLFF.

Here the CDR3 DNA reads TGTGCCAGCAGTTCTTTGACCGGGACAGGGGTGAACACTGAAGCTTTCTTT. Its protein is CASSSLTGTGVNTEAFF. The chain has TRBV27 and TRBJ1-1, with 10 bases matching TRBD1. Trimming cost V 4 bases and J 0 bases; bases outside gene matches: 8. The CDR3 totals 17 residues. CDR1 MNHEY and CDR2 SMNVEV come from the germline V gene (reference sequence).

This clone came up once. The chain has TRBV11-1 and TRBJ2-3; 8 bases line up with TRBD1. The germline V gene encodes CDR1 SGHAT and CDR2 FQDESV (reference sequence). The V segment lost 5 bases and the J segment 2 bases; nucleotides outside the gene matches: 9. The CDR3 sequence is 16 residues long. In DNA, the CDR3 is TGTGCCAGCAGCCCTAACAGGGGGGCTACCACAGATACGCAGTATTTT. Amino acids: CASSPNRGATTDTQYF.

V usage is TRBV6-1 and J usage is TRBJ1-6; D is perhaps TRBD1 (5 bases). Trimming removed 3 bases from V and 8 bases from J, with 14 bases in between. CDR1 MNHNS and CDR2 SASEGT come from the germline V gene. This CDR3 region has 15 residues. The DNA of the CDR3 is TGTGCCAGCAGTGATTTAACAGGATTGGATTCACCCCTCCACTTT. Its protein product is CASSDLTGLDSPLHF.

The V gene is TRBV27, the J gene TRBJ2-5; D not resolved. Germline V lookup: CDR1 MNHEY, CDR2 SMNVEV (reference sequence). Trimming left V 7 bases short and J 2 bases short, with 14 bases between. The CDR3 sequence is 14 residues long. CDR3 coding DNA: TGTGCCAGCACCCCTGTCGCAGGACAAGAGACCCAGTACTTC. Residues: CASTPVAGQETQYF.